These 31 T cell receptor beta chains share one sample of origin, sequenced in a study of T-cell reconstitution after alpha-beta-depleted transplantation in children. The library targeted TCRbeta and was prepared with unique molecular identifiers. TCRdb reprocessed the PCR reads with MiXCR, giving one entry per CDR3 protein. The sample contains fewer than 700,000 distinct CDR3 sequences, under 15% of which appear only once. The sample here was PBMCs, mostly from graft donor cells, taken 360 days after TCRalphabeta/CD19-depleted stem cell transplant. These receptors all come from a male patient younger than 18 who had a stem cell transplant for acute myeloid leukemia, so the T cells may come from the graft donor.

In its sample, this clonotype was seen many times. The J gene is TRBJ2-7, the V gene TRBV24-1, with 12 bases identical to TRBD2. CDR1 and CDR2 (germline): KGHDR, SFDVKD. V was pared by 3 bases and J by 7 bases, with 9 bases of the junction left unmatched. The CDR3 is 16 amino acids. The CDR3 bases are TGTGCCACCAGTGATCGGGCTAGCGGGAGGGCCCAAGAGCAGTACTTC. This gives the protein CATSDRASGRAQEQYF.

This clonotype was counted only a few times. The chain recombines TRBV4-3 with TRBJ2-1, with D perhaps TRBD1 (5 bases). CDR3 length equals 14 residues. Germline CDR1 reads LGHNA; CDR2 reads YSLEER. Trimming cost V 0 bases and J 7 bases, with 10 bases left between them. CDR3 coding DNA: TGCGCCAGCAGCCAAGATTCAGGGTGGAATGAGCAGTTCTTC. Its translation is CASSQDSGWNEQFF.

The rearrangement uses TRBV10-3 and TRBJ2-1; TRBD2 aligns across 13 bases. J lost 4 bases, V lost 7 bases, and 4 bases had no gene match. The CDR3 length is 15 residues. The germline CDR1 and CDR2 sequences are ENHRY and SYGVKD. The CDR3: CAIKLAGGRYNEQFF. The CDR3 coding sequence is TGTGCCATCAAACTAGCGGGAGGGAGGTACAATGAGCAGTTCTTC.

This clonotype has at least ten counts. This chain connects TRBV29-1 to TRBJ2-3; 8 bases map to TRBD2. This CDR3 contains 14 residues. V lost 6 bases and J lost 3; bases outside the gene matches: 8. In germline, CDR1 is SQVTM, CDR2 ANQGSEA. CDR3 protein: CSVDGTRRTDTQYF. DNA for the CDR3: TGCAGCGTAGACGGGACTAGAAGAACAGATACGCAGTATTTT.

This clonotype has just a few counts. The CDR3 spells CSVEAWLAGGMYNEQFF. The CDR3 nucleotides read TGCAGCGTTGAAGCATGGCTAGCGGGAGGGATGTACAATGAGCAGTTCTTC. The V and J genes are TRBV29-1 and TRBJ2-1; 12 bases line up with TRBD2. The CDR3 totals 17 residues. V lost 1 base to trimming and J lost 4 bases; unmatched junction nucleotides: 8. Germline V gene lookup returns CDR1 SQVTM and CDR2 ANQGSEA.

This clonotype occurred a few times. The chain uses TRBV12-3 or TRBV12-4 and TRBJ2-5; the D is unclear. V gave up 3 bases and J gave up 0 bases, with 11 bases separating them. The CDR3 covers 15 residues. CDR3 residues: CASSFRALYQETQYF. DNA for the CDR3: TGTGCCAGCAGTTTTAGGGCTCTGTACCAAGAGACCCAGTACTTC.

The table lists this clonotype with many counts. This rearrangement joins TRBV3-1 to TRBJ2-1; possible D gene TRBD2, 6 bases. Germline V gene lookup returns CDR1 LGHDT and CDR2 YNNKEL (reference sequence). There are 15 residues in the CDR3. V was pared by 1 base and J by 12 bases, with 19 bases between. The CDR3 sequence: CASSQAPSESAGQFF. CDR3 DNA: TGTGCCAGCAGCCAAGCCCCTAGCGAGTCCGCGGGGCAGTTCTTC.

This clonotype was picked up a small number of times. The chain links TRBV21-1 to TRBJ2-7; TRBD2 is the table's D call, not checked against the DNA. TRBV21-1 is a pseudogene segment. The CDR3 extends over 19 amino acids. CDR3 coding DNA: TGTGCCAGCAGCATACACACGGGACTAGCGGGAGGAAGCTCCTACGAGCAGTACTTC. Its translation: CASSIHTGLAGGSSYEQYF.

This clonotype was observed a few times. The V and J genes are TRBV28 and TRBJ2-5; 9 nucleotides agree with TRBD1. CDR1 MDHEN and CDR2 SYDVKM come from the germline V gene. The CDR3 runs 16 residues. Germline trimming cut 3 bases from V and 2 bases from J; bases unmatched to any gene: 7. CDR3 protein: CASSFLQGAGQETQYF. DNA for the CDR3: TGTGCCAGCAGTTTTTTACAGGGGGCTGGGCAAGAGACCCAGTACTTC.

This clonotype was seen more than once but under ten times. The chain is built from TRBV6-1 and TRBJ2-4; 8 bases map to TRBD2. The ends lost 6 bases at V and 0 bases at J; junction bases unmatched: 7. This CDR3 is 16 amino acids long. The germline CDR1 and CDR2 sequences are MNHNS and SASEGT. CDR3 loop: CASSRGTRIAKNIQYF. The CDR3 nucleotides are TGTGCCAGCAGCCGCGGGACTAGGATAGCCAAAAACATTCAGTACTTC.

There are many counts of this clonotype. The rearrangement uses TRBV5-6 and TRBJ1-4; unclear D gene. The germline V gene encodes CDR1 SGHDT and CDR2 YYEEEE. CDR3 size: 15 residues. V was clipped by 4 bases and J by 8 bases, with 18 bases between them. This CDR3 reads CASSPVGGSQEKLFF. The CDR3 coding sequence is TGTGCCAGCAGCCCGGTCGGCGGGTCGCAAGAAAAACTGTTTTTT.

This clonotype was seen at least ten times. V and J are TRBV12-3 or TRBV12-4 and TRBJ1-5; possibly TRBD1 for D (6 bases). Deletions cut 5 bases from V and 6 bases from J, with 11 bases between. This CDR3 is 13 amino acids long. For the CDR3, the DNA is TGTGCCAGCAGTCCAGTAGGGGGTCAGCCCCAGCATTTT. Amino acids: CASSPVGGQPQHF.

This clonotype was detected only a few times. The CDR3 loop is CASSIAGLSYEQYF. The CDR3, as DNA: TGTGCCAGTAGTATCGCGGGGTTGTCCTACGAGCAGTACTTC. This rearrangement joins TRBV19 to TRBJ2-7, with D tentatively TRBD2 (6 bases). The ends were cut back, 3 bases at V and 1 base at J, with 10 bases in the middle. CDR1 is LNHDA, CDR2 SQIVND, per germline (reference sequence). The CDR3 sequence is 14 residues long.

This clonotype showed up many times. The genes are TRBV12-3 or TRBV12-4 and TRBJ2-5; D call uncertain. The CDR3 length is 15 residues. The V end lost 2 bases, the J end lost 0 bases, and 10 bases lay between the germline ends. The chain's CDR3 is CASSLKENYQETQYF. In DNA form, the CDR3 reads TGTGCCAGCAGTTTAAAGGAGAACTACCAAGAGACCCAGTACTTC.

This clonotype was seen only a few times. The rearrangement uses TRBV2 and TRBJ2-1, with D perhaps TRBD1 (9 bases). This CDR3 has 14 residues. Trimming cost V 10 bases and J 7 bases, with 20 bases left between them. Germline assignment: CDR1 SNHLY and CDR2 FYNNEI. For the CDR3, the DNA is TGTGCCACTAAACAGGGGGCTAGCGGGAATGAGCAGTTCTTC. Protein product: CATKQGASGNEQFF.

This chain connects TRBV20-1 to TRBJ2-7, with D possibly TRBD2 on 5 matching bases. The germline V gene encodes CDR1 DFQATT and CDR2 SNEGSKA (reference sequence). The CDR3 spans 15 residues. Trimming shortened V by 1 base and J by 1 base, and 14 bases separated the two germline ends. The chain's CDR3 is CSARGQAGASYEQYF. CDR3 DNA sequence: TGCAGTGCTAGAGGGCAGGCGGGCGCTTCCTACGAGCAGTACTTC.

The chain has TRBV4-2 and TRBJ2-6; TRBD2 aligns across 7 bases. This CDR3 is built from 20 residues. The V gene's germline CDR1 is LGHNA and CDR2 YNFKEQ. Trimming took 1 base from V and 2 from J; bases not matched to a gene: 14. DNA of the CDR3: TGTGCCAGCAGCCAAGTTCTCCGGACTAGTTACAATACTGGGGCCAACGTCCTGACTTTC. It encodes CASSQVLRTSYNTGANVLTF.

The genes are TRBV25-1 and TRBJ2-3, with TRBD2 identical over 12 bases. With V trimmed by 5 bases and J by 2 bases, 2 bases remained unmatched. This CDR3 is 15 amino acids long. Germline CDR1 reads MGHDK; CDR2 reads SYGVNS. CDR3 region: CASSPSGRATDTQYF. The CDR3, as DNA: TGTGCCAGCAGTCCTAGCGGGAGGGCCACAGATACGCAGTATTTT.

This clonotype was picked up many times. This rearrangement joins TRBV12-3 or TRBV12-4 to TRBJ2-7, with 9 bases fitting TRBD1. J gave up 3 bases and V 6 bases, and 6 bases lay outside the gene matches. There are 14 residues in the CDR3. The CDR3 here is CASSRDRVSYEQYF. For the CDR3, the DNA is TGTGCCAGCAGCCGGGACAGGGTGAGCTACGAGCAGTACTTC.

This clonotype was counted between two and nine times. This chain joins TRBV29-1 and TRBJ2-5, with a possible D match to TRBD2 (5 bases). Germline V gives CDR1 SQVTM, CDR2 ANQGSEA. V lost 8 bases and J 1 base, leaving 17 bases between the germline ends. The CDR3 totals 14 residues. CDR3 sequence (DNA): TGCAGCACCTGGACTGTGAACCCCCAAGAGACCCAGTACTTC. Its protein is CSTWTVNPQETQYF.

This clonotype appeared a few times. The chain employs TRBV7-9 and TRBJ2-7, with TRBD2 matching 13 bases. This CDR3 has 16 residues. The V segment lost 5 bases and the J segment 2 bases; nucleotides outside the gene matches: 6. From germline, CDR1 is SEHNR and CDR2 FQNEAQ (reference sequence). The CDR3: CASSLPGLAGTYEQYF. In nucleotides, the CDR3 is TGTGCCAGCAGCCTCCCGGGACTAGCGGGAACCTACGAGCAGTACTTC.

This clonotype was recorded many times. The CDR3 DNA follows: TGTGCCAGCTTAGACCAGAAAGGTTCCTACGAGCAGTACTTC. As protein: CASLDQKGSYEQYF. This sequence joins TRBV7-2 and TRBJ2-7; no firm D call. Germline CDR1 and CDR2: SGHTA and FQGNSA. With 8 bases removed from V and 1 base from J, the gap between germline ends came to 15 bases. The CDR3 extends over 14 amino acids.

Turning to this clonotype: The missing conserved phenylalanine or tryptophan at the end of this CDR3 makes a read error likely. This chain uses TRBV11-1 with TRBJ2-2; 7 nucleotides agree with TRBD2. The trim removed 3 bases at V and 1 base at J, leaving 11 bases unmatched. This CDR3 is built from 18 residues. The germline V gene encodes CDR1 SGHAT and CDR2 FQDESV (reference sequence). CDR3 DNA: TGTGCCAGCAGCTTGTGGCTAGCGGAGCCCCAGAACACCGGGGAGCTGTTTCTT. Protein sequence: CASSLWLAEPQNTGELFL.

The chain uses TRBV28 and TRBJ2-7; D unclear. CDR3 size: 13 residues. Germline lookup yields CDR1 MDHEN and CDR2 SYDVKM. For the CDR3, the DNA is TGTGCTTGCCGTCAGGTCGCAACCTACGAGCAGTACTTC. Its protein product is CACRQVATYEQYF.

This chain connects TRBV28 to TRBJ2-7; D gene unclear. The germline CDR1 and CDR2 sequences are MDHEN and SYDVKM. Trimming stripped 3 bases from V and 3 bases from J, with 21 bases between. The CDR3 runs to 17 residues. The CDR3 DNA sequence: TGTGCCAGCAGTTTCCGCCCGGGCCGGGCTTCTGTCTACGAGCAGTACTTC. Protein sequence: CASSFRPGRASVYEQYF.

The chain is built from TRBV18 and TRBJ2-7; 9 bases fit TRBD2. CDR1 KGHSH and CDR2 LQKENI come from the germline V gene. The CDR3 is 16 amino acids. The V and J ends lost 0 bases and 5 bases, in that order; junction bases with no gene match: 8. The CDR3 region is CASSPPNLAGIDEQYF. CDR3 in DNA: TGTGCCAGCTCACCACCGAATCTAGCGGGGATCGACGAGCAGTACTTC. The whole variable domain, remainder taken from reference TRBV18 and TRBJ2-7, is NAGVMQNPRHLVRRRGQEARLRCSPMKGHSHVYWYRQLPEEGLKFMVYLQKENIIDESGMPKERFSAEFPKEGPSILRIQQVVRGDSAAYFCASSPPNLAGIDEQYFGPGTRLTVT.

This chain links TRBV29-1 with TRBJ2-7; weak D call: TRBD2 (6 bases). The CDR3 consists of 12 residues. From germline, CDR1 is SQVTM and CDR2 ANQGSEA. V lost 6 bases, J lost 6 bases, and 15 bases lay in between. The CDR3 DNA reads TGCAGCGTCGCCCCGAAGACTAGCGAGCAGTACTTC. Its protein is CSVAPKTSEQYF.

The rearrangement links TRBV19 to TRBJ2-1; 11 nucleotides align to TRBD2. The CDR3 extends over 18 amino acids. After removal of 0 bases from V and 2 bases from J, the junction contained 6 bases not matched to a gene. Germline-derived CDR1 and CDR2 are LNHDA and SQIVND (reference sequence). CDR3 sequence: CASSIDTSGSTTYNEQFF. The CDR3 nucleotides are TGTGCCAGTAGTATAGATACTAGCGGGAGCACAACCTACAATGAGCAGTTCTTC.

This chain uses TRBV5-6 with TRBJ2-5; tentative D call: TRBD2 (5 bases). This CDR3 comprises 17 residues. V was trimmed by 0 bases and J by 3 bases, leaving 18 bases between them. Germline assignment: CDR1 SGHDT and CDR2 YYEEEE. The CDR3 is CASSLASMWETKETQYF. For the CDR3, the DNA is TGTGCCAGCAGCTTGGCGAGTATGTGGGAGACAAAAGAGACCCAGTACTTC.

The V and J genes are TRBV10-3 and TRBJ2-5; 8 bases are shared with TRBD2. The germline CDR1 and CDR2 sequences are ENHRY and SYGVKD. This CDR3 region has 16 residues. With 1 base clipped from V and 1 base from J, the junction kept 5 bases outside the gene matches. The CDR3 loop is CAISELSSGSQETQYF. CDR3 DNA: TGTGCCATCAGTGAGTTGTCTAGCGGGTCCCAAGAGACCCAGTACTTC.

V usage is TRBV18 and J usage is TRBJ1-1; no definite D call. With 3 bases removed from V and 8 bases from J, the gap between germline ends came to 19 bases. The CDR3 contains 15 residues. The germline gives CDR1 KGHSH, CDR2 LQKENI. CDR3 protein: CASSPYSGSFAEAFF. The CDR3 DNA reads TGTGCCAGCTCACCCTATAGCGGGTCATTCGCCGAAGCTTTCTTT.